This entry lists 27 T cell receptor beta chains sequenced from one sample in a study of T-cell reconstitution after alpha-beta-depleted transplantation in children. The TCRbeta library incorporated unique molecular identifiers. From the PCR reads, TCRdb called clonotypes with MiXCR, one entry per CDR3 protein. The table has tens of thousands of distinct CDR3 sequences, 15% to 20% seen once; the top ten hold approximately 51%. The sequencing here drew on PBMCs, mostly from graft donor cells, taken 360 days after TCRalphabeta/CD19-depleted stem cell transplant. The receptor source for this set is a male patient aged 2 to 9 who had a stem cell transplant for acute lymphoblastic leukemia, so the T cells may come from the graft donor.

This clonotype was picked up a small number of times. This rearrangement joins TRBV12-3 or TRBV12-4 to TRBJ2-3; 8 bases align to TRBD1. There are 15 residues in the CDR3. V was pared by 4 bases and J by 4 bases, with 7 bases of the junction left unmatched. This chain's CDR3 is CASSSRDRFPDTQYF. Written as DNA, the CDR3 is TGTGCCAGCAGTTCGAGGGACAGGTTTCCAGATACGCAGTATTTT.

The chain couples TRBV5-1 to TRBJ2-2; 7 bases line up with TRBD2. The CDR3 sequence is 18 residues long. V shed 0 bases and J 0 bases; nucleotides not matched to a gene: 8. The germline CDR1 and CDR2 sequences are SGHRS and YFSETQ. CDR3 nucleotide sequence: TGCGCCAGCAGCTTGGCGCTGACTAGCCAATCGAACACCGGGGAGCTGTTTTTT. Encoded protein: CASSLALTSQSNTGELFF.

This clonotype was seen many times. This chain connects TRBV12-3 or TRBV12-4 to TRBJ2-7; no definite D call. The V end lost 2 bases, the J end lost 6 bases, and 14 bases lay between the germline ends. This CDR3 has 14 residues. Here the CDR3 DNA reads TGTGCCAGCAGTTTAATCCCCCCACTTCTCGAGCAGTACTTC. Its translation: CASSLIPPLLEQYF.

This clonotype has ten or more counts. V usage is TRBV12-3 or TRBV12-4 and J usage is TRBJ2-1, with TRBD2 matching 8 bases. Trimming at V came to 5 bases and at J to 5 bases, leaving 11 bases not matched to a gene. The CDR3 runs 16 residues. CDR3 bases: TGTGCCAGCAGTCCTTGGACTAGCCCGAGGGACAATGAGCAGTTCTTC. This codes for CASSPWTSPRDNEQFF.

The V and J genes are TRBV5-1 and TRBJ2-1; D is unclear. Germline values: CDR1 SGHRS, CDR2 YFSETQ. With 4 bases removed from V and 11 bases from J, the gap between germline ends came to 16 bases. CDR3 length: 13 residues. The CDR3 here is CASSEPGHNKQFF. Here the CDR3 DNA reads TGCGCCAGCAGCGAGCCGGGCCATAACAAGCAGTTCTTC.

This clonotype appeared many times. The chain carries TRBV5-1 and TRBJ2-2, with D unclear. The CDR3 sequence is 16 residues long. Germline V gene data show CDR1 as SGHRS and CDR2 as YFSETQ. V was pared by 4 bases and J by 5 bases, with 18 bases between. CDR3 in amino acids: CASSPRSEWVTGELFF. DNA for the CDR3: TGCGCCAGCAGCCCTAGGTCCGAGTGGGTAACCGGGGAGCTGTTTTTT.

This clonotype was seen ten or more times. The chain couples TRBV4-1 to TRBJ1-2; 8 bases align to TRBD1. J gave up 4 bases and V 3 bases, and 10 bases lay outside the gene matches. The CDR3 extends over 16 amino acids. Germline V lookup: CDR1 MGHRA, CDR2 YSYEKL. CDR3 sequence (DNA): TGCGCCAGCAGCCATAGCAGGGGGCGGCATAGCTATGGCTACACCTTC. Its translation: CASSHSRGRHSYGYTF.

This clonotype showed up just a few times. The chain links TRBV18 to TRBJ2-6; D gene unclear. The CDR3 contains 15 residues. Trimming took off 2 bases at V and 2 bases at J, with 7 bases between the two ends. Germline V gives CDR1 KGHSH, CDR2 LQKENI. The DNA for the CDR3 is TGTGCCAGCTCACCAGCCTGGGCTGGGGCCAACGTCCTGACTTTC. Amino acids: CASSPAWAGANVLTF.

This chain connects TRBV10-2 to TRBJ2-1, with TRBD2 matching 10 bases. This CDR3 has 16 residues. Trimming cost V 2 bases and J 0 bases; bases outside gene matches: 1. From germline, CDR1 is WSHSY and CDR2 SAAADI. CDR3 bases: TGCGCCAGCAGTGAGCCTAGCGGGAGCTCCTACAATGAGCAGTTCTTC. Its protein product is CASSEPSGSSYNEQFF.

The V gene is TRBV7-6, the J gene TRBJ2-1, with D possibly being TRBD1 or TRBD2 (5 bases each). Germline V CDR1 and CDR2: SGHVS, FNYEAQ. Trimming shortened V by 3 bases and J by 0 bases, and 12 bases separated the two germline ends. The CDR3 consists of 16 residues. The CDR3 DNA reads as TGTGCCAGCAGCTTGGGACCGACGAGCTCCTACAATGAGCAGTTCTTC. Translation: CASSLGPTSSYNEQFF.

The rearrangement joins TRBV5-8 to TRBJ2-7; TRBD2 agrees at 10 bases. V lost 2 bases, J lost 1 base, and 6 bases stayed unmatched. Germline CDR1 reads SGHTS; CDR2 reads YDEGEE. CDR3 length equals 16 residues. CDR3 DNA sequence: TGTGCCAGCAGCTTTTACCCTAGCGGGAGATCCTACGAGCAGTACTTC. It specifies CASSFYPSGRSYEQYF.

This clonotype came up a few times. The chain recombines TRBV3-1 with TRBJ1-1, with D hard to call. The CDR3 has 12 amino acids. V lost 5 bases, J lost 3 bases, and 7 bases lay in between. The germline V gene has CDR1 LGHDT and CDR2 YNNKEL (reference sequence). CDR3 DNA: TGTGCCAGCAGCTATTGGGACACTGAAGCTTTCTTT. This encodes CASSYWDTEAFF.

The CDR3 nucleotides read TGTGCCAGCAGCCCTAGCGGGAGTCCCTCCTACGAGCAGTACTTC. This encodes CASSPSGSPSYEQYF. The chain is built from TRBV6-2 or TRBV6-3 and TRBJ2-7; 10 bases align to TRBD2. Germline CDR1 MNHEY, CDR2 SVGEGT. The CDR3 covers 15 residues. V trimming: 6 bases; J trimming: 0 bases; junction bases outside the gene matches: 5.

The chain links TRBV20-1 to TRBJ2-1; D gene ambiguous. With 8 bases removed from V and 0 bases from J, the gap between germline ends came to 20 bases. The CDR3 extends over 16 amino acids. Germline CDR1 and CDR2: DFQATT and SNEGSKA (reference sequence). The CDR3 here is CSLTDWRSSSYNEQFF. The CDR3 DNA sequence: TGCAGTCTAACTGACTGGCGCTCGTCCTCCTACAATGAGCAGTTCTTC.

This clonotype was seen ten or more times. The chain carries TRBV5-1 and TRBJ2-7; D may match TRBD1 or TRBD2 (5 bases each). The CDR3 loop spans 16 amino acids. Per the germline V gene, CDR1 is SGHRS and CDR2 is YFSETQ. The V gene lost 5 bases and the J gene lost 0 bases, with 18 bases spanning the gap. The CDR3 DNA reads as TGCGCCAGCAGGACTGGGGACGTGCATAGCTCCTACGAGCAGTACTTC. Translating gives CASRTGDVHSSYEQYF.

This clonotype has a count of ten or more. The V and J genes are TRBV12-3 or TRBV12-4 and TRBJ1-2; TRBD1 aligns across 8 bases. CDR3 length: 13 amino acids. V gave up 6 bases and J gave up 8 bases; unmatched junction bases: 8. Here the CDR3 DNA reads TGTGCCAGCAGCTATCAGGGGGCGCCCGGCTACACCTTC. It yields the protein CASSYQGAPGYTF.

The chain links TRBV9 to TRBJ2-7; 8 bases fit TRBD2. V lost 4 bases, J lost 6 bases, and 15 bases stayed unmatched. This CDR3 region has 16 residues. Looked up from germline, CDR1 is SGDLS and CDR2 is YYNGEE. CDR3 in DNA: TGTGCCAGCAGCCCCCACGGGACTAGAGTTCCGTTCGAGCAGTACTTC. The encoded protein is CASSPHGTRVPFEQYF.

This clonotype has only a few counts. The chain is built from TRBV6-5 and TRBJ2-7; D may be TRBD2 (6 bases). Trimming pared 2 bases from V and 0 bases from J, leaving 11 bases between. The CDR3 sequence is 15 residues long. In germline, CDR1 is MNHEY, CDR2 SVGAGI. The CDR3 spells CASSYAGKSSYEQYF. CDR3 DNA: TGTGCCAGCAGTTACGCGGGAAAAAGCTCCTACGAGCAGTACTTC.

This clonotype was seen a few times. This chain joins TRBV4-1 and TRBJ1-1; D not resolved. V was clipped by 2 bases and J by 0 bases, with 13 bases between them. Germline lookup yields CDR1 MGHRA and CDR2 YSYEKL. The CDR3 length is 16 residues. In DNA, the CDR3 is TGCGCCAGCAGCCAACCGCTTGGAGTTATGAACACTGAAGCTTTCTTT. It codes for CASSQPLGVMNTEAFF.

The J gene is TRBJ1-1, the V gene TRBV7-9; TRBD1 might be the D (5 bases). The ends were cut back, 5 bases at V and 0 bases at J, with 13 bases in the middle. The length of the CDR3 is 15 residues. Germline values: CDR1 SEHNR, CDR2 FQNEAQ (reference sequence). The CDR3 reads CASSRRQSMNTEAFF. The CDR3 DNA is TGTGCCAGCAGCCGCAGACAGAGCATGAACACTGAAGCTTTCTTT. Full variable domain (outside the CDR3, taken from reference TRBV7-9 and TRBJ1-1): DTGVSQNPRHKITKRGQNVTFRCDPISEHNRLYWYRQTLGQGPEFLTYFQNEAQLEKSRLLSDRFSAERPKGSFSTLEIQRTEQGDSAMYLCASSRRQSMNTEAFFGQGTRLTVV.

The V call is TRBV10-1, the J call TRBJ2-1, with TRBD2 matching over 9 bases. CDR1 and CDR2 (germline): WNHNN, SYGVQD (reference sequence). Trimming took 3 bases from V and 5 from J; bases not matched to a gene: 11. This CDR3 has 17 amino acids. DNA for the CDR3: TGCGCCAGCAGTGACCACTCACTAGCGGGTTCACACAATGAGCAGTTCTTC. This codes for CASSDHSLAGSHNEQFF.

This chain links TRBV9 with TRBJ2-1; 10 positions agree with TRBD2. V was pared by 2 bases and J by 8 bases, with 7 bases of the junction left unmatched. This CDR3 region has 15 residues. Germline V gene sequence: CDR1 SGDLS, CDR2 YYNGEE. CDR3 residues: CASSVSSGSIYEQFF. The CDR3 DNA reads TGTGCCAGCAGCGTTTCTAGCGGGAGCATTTATGAGCAGTTCTTC.

The CDR3 loop reads CASSPRRGPYNEQFF. In nucleotides, the CDR3 is TGCGCCAGCAGCCCTCGACGGGGCCCCTACAATGAGCAGTTCTTC. The chain uses TRBV5-1 and TRBJ2-1; D possibly uses TRBD1 or TRBD2 (5 bases each). The CDR3 runs to 15 residues. V was shortened by 4 bases and J by 2 bases, with 13 bases between the two germline ends. The V gene's germline CDR1 is SGHRS and CDR2 YFSETQ.

This clonotype was counted a few times. The final CDR3 position lacks the conserved phenylalanine or tryptophan, pointing to a likely read error. Because the CDR3's place on the DNA is in doubt, the DNA is left out and the CDR3 is given as listed by TCRdb. The rearrangement links TRBV3-1 to TRBJ2-1; whether TRBD2, the table's D call, matches the DNA was not checked. The CDR3 is 12 amino acids in total, end residues counted. Germline V lookup: CDR1 LGHDT, CDR2 YNNKEL (reference sequence). CDR3 in amino acids: CASSQGGASGTL.

Only a few counts were recorded for this clonotype. CDR3 loop: CASSQDPGPSYEQYF. The CDR3 DNA reads as TGTGCCAGCAGCCAAGATCCCGGACCCAGCTACGAGCAGTACTTC. The genes are TRBV3-1 and TRBJ2-7, with D hard to call. The germline V gene has CDR1 LGHDT and CDR2 YNNKEL (reference sequence). The length of the CDR3 is 15 residues. Trimming cost V 0 bases and J 3 bases, with 12 bases left between them.

V and J are TRBV27 and TRBJ1-2; D is unresolved. The CDR3 is 15 residues long. Germline V gene data show CDR1 as MNHEY and CDR2 as SMNVEV (reference sequence). V gave up 6 bases and J gave up 1 base, with 15 bases separating them. The CDR3 sequence is CASSPHGVINYGYTF. CDR3 bases: TGTGCCAGCAGCCCCCACGGGGTGATTAACTATGGCTACACCTTC.

V usage is TRBV6-5 and J usage is TRBJ2-6; D call uncertain. The CDR3 has 18 residues. Germline CDR1 is MNHEY and CDR2 is SVGAGI. The ends were cut back, 0 bases at V and 0 bases at J, with 12 bases in the middle. CDR3 nucleotide sequence: TGTGCCAGCAGTTACTCTCGTTCGGGTAGCTCTGGGGCCAACGTCCTGACTTTC. It encodes CASSYSRSGSSGANVLTF.